The rows below give T cell receptor beta chains drawn from one sample of a study of naive and memory T cell subsets. Using its own MiXCR run on the UMI-ligation and nested PCR reads, TCRdb lists one record per CDR3 protein. The sample holds about 90,000 distinct CDR3 sequences; 7% are singletons and the top ten take 1.5% to 2%. Material: central memory CD4+ T cells from blood. Source of these receptors: a human donor in good health. Each CDR3 is given with its conserved first and last residue. A D gene is named only where the DNA matches it firmly. Not every row has a clone size; where given, it reads once, few, many or a size class.

>NA|TRBV3-2|many|TRBJ2-1
TGTGCCAGTCGACAGGGATTTGAGTACATCTACAATGAGCAGTTCTTC
CASRQGFEYIYNEQFF
>NA|TRBV10-2|NA|TRBJ2-7
TGCGCCAGCAGTGCGGTGGCAGGGGCATCCTACGAGCAGTACTTC
CASSAVAGASYEQYF
>TRBD2|TRBV6-2/TRBV6-3|NA|TRBJ2-3
TGTGCCAGCAGTAGGAGCGGGAGGGCAGATACGCAGTATTTT
CASSRSGRADTQYF
>NA|TRBV6-6|few|TRBJ1-6
TGTGCCAGCAGCCCCTTGGGGGACGCGAGCTCCTATAATTCACCCCTCCACTTT
CASSPLGDASSYNSPLHF
>TRBD1|TRBV20-1|many|TRBJ1-1
TGCAGTGCTAGCGGGGACAGGGGCACTGAAGCTTTCTTT
CSASGDRGTEAFF
>TRBD2|TRBV4-2|many|TRBJ2-5
TGTGCCAGCAGCCAAGATCTAGCGGGAGCGGAGACCCAGTACTTC
CASSQDLAGAETQYF
>TRBD1|TRBV7-8|many|TRBJ1-2
TGTGCCAGCAGCCGGGACAGGGGCTATGGCTACACCTTC
CASSRDRGYGYTF
>NA|TRBV27|many|TRBJ1-2
TGTGCCAGCAGTCCGCCACCCTGGGGCTACACCTTC
CASSPPPWGYTF
>NA|TRBV28|NA|TRBJ2-1
TGTGCCAGCCGGGGACAAACCTACAATGAGCAGTTCTTC
CASRGQTYNEQFF
>TRBD1|TRBV29-1|many|TRBJ2-7
TGCAGCGCAGGACAGGGGGCTGACGAGCAGTACTTC
CSAGQGADEQYF
>NA|TRBV20-1|many|TRBJ1-1
TGCAGTGCTAGTCGACAGCTGAACACTGAAGCTTTCTTT
CSASRQLNTEAFF
>NA|TRBV20-1|few|TRBJ2-3
TGCAGTGCTAGAGATCAGGGTTGGGGGAGGTCGGATACGCAGTATTTT
CSARDQGWGRSDTQYF
>NA|TRBV20-1|many|TRBJ1-5
TGCAGTGCTAGTAAAGGTCTGGTCGGGGGGGGTTATCAGCCCCAGCATTTT
CSASKGLVGGGYQPQHF
>TRBD2|TRBV28|few|TRBJ2-3
TGTGCCAGCGGCCGGGTGAGCGGGGGGTTAGATACGCAGTATTTT
CASGRVSGGLDTQYF
>TRBD1|TRBV3-1|few|TRBJ1-3
TGTGCCAGCAGCCTGAAGGGGGCGCGAGGAAGTGGAAACACCATATATTTT
CASSLKGARGSGNTIYF
>TRBD1|TRBV29-1|many|TRBJ1-1
TGCAGCGTCAGCCGGGACAGGGGTAGGGAAGCTTTCTTT
CSVSRDRGREAFF
>NA|TRBV12-3/TRBV12-4|many|TRBJ1-6
TGTGCCAGCAGTCAACAGGGAATCAATTCACCCCTCCACTTT
CASSQQGINSPLHF
>NA|TRBV5-1|many|TRBJ2-7
TGCGCCAGCAGCCCTGCGAGGCCCCCGAACTCCTACGAGCAGTACTTC
CASSPARPPNSYEQYF
>NA|TRBV7-2|many|TRBJ2-7
TGTGCCAGCAGCTTAGCAATTAGAAAATACGAGCAGTACTTC
CASSLAIRKYEQYF
>NA|TRBV24-1|many|TRBJ2-3
TGTGCCACCAGTGCCCCTGAGGAAGTAGGCACAGATACGCAGTATTTT
CATSAPEEVGTDTQYF
>TRBD1|TRBV20-1|many|TRBJ1-2
TGCAGTGCTAGAGATATTTCGACAGGGGGCCAGTATGGCTACACCTTC
CSARDISTGGQYGYTF
>TRBD1|TRBV20-1|many|TRBJ1-5
TGCAGTGCTCCCGGGACAGGGGGGAATCAGCCCCAGCATTTT
CSAPGTGGNQPQHF
>NA|TRBV6-6|many|TRBJ1-1
TGTGCCAACAGATTGGGGGGAAACACTGAAGCTTTCTTT
CANRLGGNTEAFF
>TRBD1|TRBV7-8|few|TRBJ2-7
TGTGCCAGCAGCTTATCAGGGGGCGAGCAGTACTTC
CASSLSGGEQYF
>NA|TRBV4-2|many|TRBJ1-2
TGTGCCAGCAGCCAAGGTCAGGGGACGGGGAAGATGTATGGCTACACCTTC
CASSQGQGTGKMYGYTF
>NA|TRBV13|few|TRBJ1-1
TGTGCCAGCAGCCTGGATAGAAGCCACACTGAAGCTTTCTTT
CASSLDRSHTEAFF
>TRBD1|TRBV19|few|TRBJ1-1
TGTGCCAGTAGCGTACAGGGGTTGAACACTGAAGCTTTCTTT
CASSVQGLNTEAFF
>NA|TRBV7-9|NA|TRBJ1-2
TGTGCCAGCAGCCTCGAACCCGGGACAACGGCTGGCTACACCTTC
CASSLEPGTTAGYTF
>NA|TRBV23-1|many|TRBJ1-4
TGCGCCAGCAGTCAGCCTCACCCCCAGGGGACACGGGACCCTGTATCCGCAACTAATGAAAAACTGTTTTTT
CASSQPHPQGTRDPVSATNEKLFF
>TRBD1|TRBV4-3|NA|TRBJ1-2
TGCGCCAGCAGCCAAGTCAGCAGGGGGGATTCCTATGGCTACACCTTC
CASSQVSRGDSYGYTF
>TRBD1|TRBV20-1|many|TRBJ1-1
TGCAGTGCTCCCCATCAGGGGGCCACTGAAGCTTTCTTT
CSAPHQGATEAFF
>TRBD1|TRBV28|many|TRBJ1-1
TGTGCCAGCACCCAACAGGGGATGAACACTGAAGCTTTCTTT
CASTQQGMNTEAFF
>TRBD2|TRBV29-1|many|TRBJ2-2
TGCAGCGCCCTACCCTACGGGACTACTAGCGGGGTAGACGGGGAGCTGTTTTTT
CSALPYGTTSGVDGELFF
>TRBD1|TRBV12-3/TRBV12-4|NA|TRBJ2-6
TGTGCCAGCAGTCCGGACAGGGCCGCTGGGGCCAACGTCCTGACTTTC
CASSPDRAAGANVLTF
>TRBD2|TRBV12-3/TRBV12-4|many|TRBJ2-3
TGTGCCAGCGGAGAAGCGGGAGTGCAGGCAGATACGCAGTATTTT
CASGEAGVQADTQYF
>TRBD1|TRBV29-1|many|TRBJ2-1
TGCAGCGTCGGAAGACAGGGCAATGAGCAGTTCTTC
CSVGRQGNEQFF
>TRBD2|TRBV6-2/TRBV6-3|few|TRBJ2-5
TGTGCCAGCAGCTCAATCCGGACTAGCGGGGACCAAGAGACCCAGTACTTC
CASSSIRTSGDQETQYF
>TRBD1|TRBV20-1|few|TRBJ2-7
TGCAGTGCTAGCGATCAATCCGACAGGGCGCTTTACGAGCAGTACTTC
CSASDQSDRALYEQYF
>NA|TRBV5-1|NA|TRBJ1-2
TGCGCCAGCAGCTTGACCTCAGGGGTCTATGGCTACACCTTC
CASSLTSGVYGYTF
>NA|TRBV7-8|many|TRBJ1-1
TGTGCCAGCAGCTTAGCCCGGCAGTTGAACACTGAAGCTTTCTTT
CASSLARQLNTEAFF
>NA|TRBV7-2|few|TRBJ1-3
TGTGCCAGCAGCTTAGGGGAGCGGGGAACTGGAAACACCATATATTTT
CASSLGERGTGNTIYF
>NA|TRBV28|many|TRBJ1-5
TGTGCCAGCAGAAACGGCGGGTATAGCAATCAGCCCCAGCATTTT
CASRNGGYSNQPQHF
>NA|TRBV12-3/TRBV12-4|many|TRBJ2-5
TGTGCCAGCAGGCTATTAGAGACCCAGTACTTC
CASRLLETQYF
>TRBD1|TRBV6-2/TRBV6-3|many|TRBJ2-4
TGTGCCAGCAGTTACTCGAGGGGACAGGGAAACATTCAGTACTTC
CASSYSRGQGNIQYF
>NA|TRBV15|many|TRBJ1-1
TGTGCCACCAGCATCCAGGAGAACACTGAAGCTTTCTTT
CATSIQENTEAFF
>NA|TRBV6-2/TRBV6-3|many|TRBJ2-6
TGTGCCAGCACAGCGAGGGACCTAGCGCTGTCGTCTGGGGCCAACGTCCTGACTTTC
CASTARDLALSSGANVLTF
>NA|TRBV29-1|many|TRBJ2-7
TGCAGCGTTTCAGAGTCCTACGAGCAGTACTTC
CSVSESYEQYF
>NA|TRBV12-3/TRBV12-4|many|TRBJ1-3
TGTGCCAGCAGTTTCGCGGGACAACGTGGAAACACCATATATTTT
CASSFAGQRGNTIYF
>NA|TRBV24-1|few|TRBJ2-2
TGTGCCACCAGTGATTTGTGGGAGGCTGCGGGCACCGGGGAGCTGTTTTTT
CATSDLWEAAGTGELFF
>TRBD1|TRBV3-1|many|TRBJ1-2
TGTGCCACCTCTCGACAGGGAACTAACTATGGCTACACCTTC
CATSRQGTNYGYTF
>NA|TRBV21-1|many|TRBJ2-7
TGTGCCAGCACGTTCATAAGGGTAAAACCCTACGAGCAGTACTTC
CASTFIRVKPYEQYF
>NA|TRBV7-2|NA|TRBJ2-7
TGTGCCAGCAGCTTATCCGGATCCTACGAGCAGTACTTC
CASSLSGSYEQYF